This TCR beta chain was recovered during a study of T cell repertoires in cytomegalovirus infection. This clonotype has ten or more counts. What it binds is not known. V lost 1 base and J lost 5, with 10 bases in between. The CDR3 has 14 residues. Using its own MiXCR run on the reads, TCRdb lists one record per CDR3 protein. The sample shows almost 550,000 distinct CDR3 sequences, approximately 15% of them seen only once. Overall study results and limits: The study found HLA-C-restricted CMV-specific TCR beta clonotypes dominating the ex vivo response.

This chain joins TRBV12-3 or TRBV12-4 and TRBJ2-3; TRBD2 might be the D (5 bases). The source material was CD8+ T cells from PBMCs. The TCR sequence derives from a human donor in good health (CMV status not recorded). Some clones in this sample may be carry-over from other donors' samples. The CDR3, as DNA: TGTGCCAGCAGTTTAGAGCGGCCAAGAGATACGCAGTATTTT. It is translated as CASSLERPRDTQYF.